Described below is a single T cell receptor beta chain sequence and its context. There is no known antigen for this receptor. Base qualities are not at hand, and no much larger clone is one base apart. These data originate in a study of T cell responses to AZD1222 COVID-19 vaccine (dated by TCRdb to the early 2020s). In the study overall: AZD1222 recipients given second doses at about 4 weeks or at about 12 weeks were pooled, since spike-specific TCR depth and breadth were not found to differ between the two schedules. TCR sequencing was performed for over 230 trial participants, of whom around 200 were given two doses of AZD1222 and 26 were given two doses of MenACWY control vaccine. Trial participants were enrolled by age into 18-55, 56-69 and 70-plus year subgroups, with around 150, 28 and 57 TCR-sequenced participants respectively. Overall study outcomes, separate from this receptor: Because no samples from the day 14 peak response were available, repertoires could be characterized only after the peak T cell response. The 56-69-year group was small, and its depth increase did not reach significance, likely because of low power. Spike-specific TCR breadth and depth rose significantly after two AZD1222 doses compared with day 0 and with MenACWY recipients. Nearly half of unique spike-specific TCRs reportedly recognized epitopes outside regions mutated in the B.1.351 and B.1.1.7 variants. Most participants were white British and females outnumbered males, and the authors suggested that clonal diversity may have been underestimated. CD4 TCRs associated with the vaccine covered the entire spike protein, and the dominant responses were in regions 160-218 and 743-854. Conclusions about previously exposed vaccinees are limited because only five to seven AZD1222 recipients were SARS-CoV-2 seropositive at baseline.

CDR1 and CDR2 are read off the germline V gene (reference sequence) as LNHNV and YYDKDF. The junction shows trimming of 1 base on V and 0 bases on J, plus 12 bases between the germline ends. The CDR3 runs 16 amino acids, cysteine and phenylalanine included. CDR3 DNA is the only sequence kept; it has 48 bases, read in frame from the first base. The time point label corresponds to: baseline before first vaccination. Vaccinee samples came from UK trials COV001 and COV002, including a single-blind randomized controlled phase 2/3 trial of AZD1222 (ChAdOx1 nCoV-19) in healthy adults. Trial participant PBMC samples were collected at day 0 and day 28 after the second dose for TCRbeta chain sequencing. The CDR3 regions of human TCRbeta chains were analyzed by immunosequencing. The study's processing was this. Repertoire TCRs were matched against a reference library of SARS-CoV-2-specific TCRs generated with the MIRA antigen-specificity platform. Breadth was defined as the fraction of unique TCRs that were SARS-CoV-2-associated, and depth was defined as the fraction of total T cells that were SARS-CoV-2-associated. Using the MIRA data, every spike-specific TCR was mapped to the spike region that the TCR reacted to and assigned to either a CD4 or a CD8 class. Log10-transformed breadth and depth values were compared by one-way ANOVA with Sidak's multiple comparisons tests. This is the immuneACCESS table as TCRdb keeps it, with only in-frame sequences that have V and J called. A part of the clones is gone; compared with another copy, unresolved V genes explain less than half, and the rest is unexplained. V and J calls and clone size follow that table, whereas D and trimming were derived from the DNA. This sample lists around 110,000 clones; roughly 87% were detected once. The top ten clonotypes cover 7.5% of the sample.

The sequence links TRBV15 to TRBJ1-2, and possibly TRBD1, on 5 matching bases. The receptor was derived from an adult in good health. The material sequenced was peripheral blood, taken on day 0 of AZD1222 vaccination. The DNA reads TGTGCCACCAGCAGAGTGCCGGTGGGGGCTAACTATGGCTACACCTTC. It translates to CATSRVPVGANYGYTF.